This T cell receptor (beta chain) was identified during a study of control samples from healthy donors and cancer patients. Germline V lookup: CDR1 SGHAT, CDR2 FQNNGV. This CDR3 is built from 15 residues. Trimming cost V 3 bases and J 5 bases; bases outside gene matches: 5. The method was immunoSEQ multiplex PCR; TCRdb's version includes in-frame clones alone and lacks a portion of them. The sample has 200,000 or so clones; about 93% are singletons. The V call is TRBV11-2, the J call TRBJ2-3, with 10 bases aligning to TRBD2. This receptor was identified in a man in his fifties or sixties in good health. Material: blood. The CDR3 reads CASSFWSGGEDTQYF. The CDR3 nucleotides are TGTGCCAGCAGCTTTTGGAGCGGGGGGGAAGATACGCAGTATTTT.